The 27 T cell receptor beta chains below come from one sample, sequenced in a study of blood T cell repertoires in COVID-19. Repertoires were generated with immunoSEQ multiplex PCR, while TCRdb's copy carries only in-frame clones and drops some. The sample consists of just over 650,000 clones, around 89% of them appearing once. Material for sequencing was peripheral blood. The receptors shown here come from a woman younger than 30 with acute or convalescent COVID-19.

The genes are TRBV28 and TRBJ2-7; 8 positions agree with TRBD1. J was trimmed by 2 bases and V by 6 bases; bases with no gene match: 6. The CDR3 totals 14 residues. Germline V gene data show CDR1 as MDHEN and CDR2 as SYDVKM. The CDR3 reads CASRPDRAPYEQYF. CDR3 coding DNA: TGTGCCAGCAGACCGGACAGGGCACCCTACGAGCAGTACTTC.

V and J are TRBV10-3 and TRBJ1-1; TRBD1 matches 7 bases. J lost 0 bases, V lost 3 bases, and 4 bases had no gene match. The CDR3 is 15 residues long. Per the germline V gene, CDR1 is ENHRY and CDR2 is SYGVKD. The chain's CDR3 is CAISESGQMNTEAFF. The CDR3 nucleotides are TGTGCCATCAGTGAATCGGGACAGATGAACACTGAAGCTTTCTTT.

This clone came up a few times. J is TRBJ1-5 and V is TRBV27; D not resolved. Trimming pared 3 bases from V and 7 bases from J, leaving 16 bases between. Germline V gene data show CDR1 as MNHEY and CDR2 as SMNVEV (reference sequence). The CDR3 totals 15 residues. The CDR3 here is CASSFPRAGRQPQHF. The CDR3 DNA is TGTGCCAGCAGTTTTCCGAGGGCCGGGAGGCAGCCCCAGCATTTT.

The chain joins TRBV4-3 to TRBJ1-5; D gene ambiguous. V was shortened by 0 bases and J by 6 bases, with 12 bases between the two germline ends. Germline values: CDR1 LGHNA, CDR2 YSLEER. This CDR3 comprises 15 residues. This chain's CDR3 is CASSQEPFGSQPQHF. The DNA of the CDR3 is TGCGCCAGCAGCCAAGAGCCTTTTGGGAGTCAGCCCCAGCATTTT.

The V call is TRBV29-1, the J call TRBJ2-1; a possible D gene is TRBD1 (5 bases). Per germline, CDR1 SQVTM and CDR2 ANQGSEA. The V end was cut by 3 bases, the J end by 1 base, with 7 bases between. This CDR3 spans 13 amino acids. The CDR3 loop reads CSVDGQSYNEQFF. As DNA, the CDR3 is TGCAGCGTTGACGGACAATCCTACAATGAGCAGTTCTTC.

CDR3 DNA: TGCGCCAGCAGCTTGACAGGGAACTCTGGAAACACCATATATTTT. Translation: CASSLTGNSGNTIYF. The chain links TRBV5-1 to TRBJ1-3; a possible D gene is TRBD1 (6 bases). This CDR3 has 15 amino acids. Trimming took 1 base from V and 0 from J, leaving 8 bases between them. Germline V lookup: CDR1 SGHRS, CDR2 YFSETQ.

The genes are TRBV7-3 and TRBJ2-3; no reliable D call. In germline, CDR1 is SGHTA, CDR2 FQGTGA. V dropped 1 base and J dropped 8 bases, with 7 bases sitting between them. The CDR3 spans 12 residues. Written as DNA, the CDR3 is TGTGCCAGCAGCTTAAATCCGGGTACGCAGTATTTT. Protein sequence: CASSLNPGTQYF. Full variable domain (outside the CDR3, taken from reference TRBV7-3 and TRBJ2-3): GAGVSQTPSNKVTEKGKYVELRCDPISGHTALYWYRQSLGQGPEFLIYFQGTGAADDSGLPNDRFFAVRPEGSVSTLKIQRTERGDSAVYLCASSLNPGTQYFGPGTRLTVL.

CDR3 DNA: TGTGCCAGCAGCGCAACCAGGGTTAACACTGAAGCTTTCTTT. Residues: CASSATRVNTEAFF. The chain recombines TRBV7-2 with TRBJ1-1, with a tentative D call TRBD1 (5 bases). Trimming took 5 bases from V and 2 from J, leaving 12 bases between them. This CDR3 spans 14 amino acids. Per the germline V gene, CDR1 is SGHTA and CDR2 is FQGNSA.

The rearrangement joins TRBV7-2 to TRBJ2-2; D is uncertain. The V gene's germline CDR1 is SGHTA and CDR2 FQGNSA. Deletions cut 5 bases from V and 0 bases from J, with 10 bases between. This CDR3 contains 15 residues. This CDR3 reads CASSETWANTGELFF. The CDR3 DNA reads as TGTGCCAGCAGCGAGACATGGGCGAACACCGGGGAGCTGTTTTTT. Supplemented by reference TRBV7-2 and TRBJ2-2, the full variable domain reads GAGVSQSPSNKVTEKGKDVELRCDPISGHTALYWYRQSLGQGLEFLIYFQGNSAPDKSGLPSDRFSAERTGGSVSTLTIQRTQQEDSAVYLCASSETWANTGELFFGEGSRLTVL.

The CDR3 spells CASSTSQGSGYTF. CDR3 sequence (DNA): TGTGCCAGTAGTACCTCTCAGGGCTCTGGCTACACCTTC. The chain employs TRBV19 and TRBJ1-2; D possibly corresponds to TRBD1 (5 bases). CDR1 LNHDA and CDR2 SQIVND come from the germline V gene (reference sequence). This CDR3 comprises 13 residues. Between the trimmed V and J ends, which lost 4 bases and 7 bases, there was a span of 13 bases.

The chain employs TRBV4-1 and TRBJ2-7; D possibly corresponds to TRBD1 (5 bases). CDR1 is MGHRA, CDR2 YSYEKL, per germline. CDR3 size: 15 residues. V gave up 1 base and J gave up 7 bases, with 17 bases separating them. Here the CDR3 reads CASSQGRGLGWEQYF. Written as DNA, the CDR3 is TGCGCCAGCAGCCAAGGAAGGGGTCTGGGGTGGGAGCAGTACTTC.

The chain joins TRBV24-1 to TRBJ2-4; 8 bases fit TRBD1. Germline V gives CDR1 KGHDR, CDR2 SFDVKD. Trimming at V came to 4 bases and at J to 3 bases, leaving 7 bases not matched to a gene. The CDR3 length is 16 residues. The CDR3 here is CATSESQGAYKNIQYF. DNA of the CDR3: TGTGCCACCAGTGAGAGTCAGGGGGCTTACAAAAACATTCAGTACTTC.

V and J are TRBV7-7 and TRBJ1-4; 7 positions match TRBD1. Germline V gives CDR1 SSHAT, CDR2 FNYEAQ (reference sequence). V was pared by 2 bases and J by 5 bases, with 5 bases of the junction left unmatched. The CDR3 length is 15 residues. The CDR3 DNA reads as TGTGCCAGCAGCTTATCCGGCAGGGGGAATGAAAAACTGTTTTTT. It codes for CASSLSGRGNEKLFF.

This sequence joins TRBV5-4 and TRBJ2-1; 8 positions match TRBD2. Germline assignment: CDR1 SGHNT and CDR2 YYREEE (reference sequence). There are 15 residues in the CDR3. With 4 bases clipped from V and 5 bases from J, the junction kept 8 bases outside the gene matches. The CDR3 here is CASSPGLAYDNEQFF. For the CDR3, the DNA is TGTGCCAGCAGCCCTGGACTAGCCTATGACAATGAGCAGTTCTTC.

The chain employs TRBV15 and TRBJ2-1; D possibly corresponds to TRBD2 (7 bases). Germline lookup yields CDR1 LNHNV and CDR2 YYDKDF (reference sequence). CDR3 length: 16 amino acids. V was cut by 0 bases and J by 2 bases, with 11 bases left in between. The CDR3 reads CATSRDRGAAYNEQFF. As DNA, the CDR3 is TGTGCCACCAGCAGAGATCGGGGGGCAGCCTACAATGAGCAGTTCTTC.

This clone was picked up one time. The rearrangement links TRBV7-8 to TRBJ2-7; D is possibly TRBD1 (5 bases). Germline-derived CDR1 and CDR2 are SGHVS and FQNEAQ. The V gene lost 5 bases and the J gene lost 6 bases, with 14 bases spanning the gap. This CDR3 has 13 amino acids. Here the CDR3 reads CASSLTLGREQYF. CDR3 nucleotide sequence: TGTGCCAGCAGCCTTACTCTGGGGCGCGAGCAGTACTTC.

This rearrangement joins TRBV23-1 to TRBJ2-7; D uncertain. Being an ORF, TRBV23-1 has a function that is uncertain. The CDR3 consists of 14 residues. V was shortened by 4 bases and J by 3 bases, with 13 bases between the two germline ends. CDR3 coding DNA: TGCGCCAGCAGTCTACCACACCGTATCTACGAGCAGTACTTC. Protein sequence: CASSLPHRIYEQYF.

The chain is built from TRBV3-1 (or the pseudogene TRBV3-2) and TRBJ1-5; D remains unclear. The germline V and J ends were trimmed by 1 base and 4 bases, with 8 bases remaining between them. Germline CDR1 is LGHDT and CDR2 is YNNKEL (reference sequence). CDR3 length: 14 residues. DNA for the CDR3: TGTGCCAGCAGCCAAGTTTACGGTAATCAGCCCCAGCATTTT. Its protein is CASSQVYGNQPQHF.

CDR3 amino acids: CASSQGGEQGIAEAFF. For the CDR3, the DNA is TGCGCCAGCAGCCAAGGAGGGGAACAGGGGATTGCTGAAGCTTTCTTT. The V and J genes are TRBV4-1 and TRBJ1-1; 7 nucleotides match TRBD1. Germline V lookup: CDR1 MGHRA, CDR2 YSYEKL. CDR3 length: 16 residues. The trim removed 1 base at V and 6 bases at J, leaving 11 bases unmatched.

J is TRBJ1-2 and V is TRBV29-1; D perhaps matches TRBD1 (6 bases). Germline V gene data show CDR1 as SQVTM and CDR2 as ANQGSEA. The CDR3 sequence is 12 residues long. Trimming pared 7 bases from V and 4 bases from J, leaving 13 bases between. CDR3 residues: CSAAGAIYGYTF. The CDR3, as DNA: TGCAGCGCAGCGGGGGCAATCTATGGCTACACCTTC.

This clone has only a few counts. The CDR3 DNA is TGTGCCAGTAGTCCCCGCGGGGGGCTGGGCGGGGAGCTGTTTTTT. Residues: CASSPRGGLGGELFF. The chain recombines TRBV19 with TRBJ2-2, with TRBD2 identical over 8 bases. The CDR3 has 15 residues. Germline-derived CDR1 and CDR2 are LNHDA and SQIVND (reference sequence). After removal of 5 bases from V and 7 bases from J, the junction contained 9 bases not matched to a gene. Full variable domain (missing parts from reference TRBV19 and TRBJ2-2): DGGITQSPKYLFRKEGQNVTLSCEQNLNHDAMYWYRQDPGQGLRLIYYSQIVNDFQKGDIAEGYSVSREKKESFPLTVTSAQKNPTAFYLCASSPRGGLGGELFFGEGSRLTVL.

In DNA form, the CDR3 reads TGTGCCAGCAGCTTAGCACCCCCCGGTCCCATCCAACCCCATGGCTACACCTTC. Its protein is CASSLAPPGPIQPHGYTF. The chain combines TRBV11-2 with TRBJ1-2; D is ambiguous. V gave up 1 base and J gave up 6 bases, with 24 bases separating them. This CDR3 comprises 18 residues. The germline V gene encodes CDR1 SGHAT and CDR2 FQNNGV.

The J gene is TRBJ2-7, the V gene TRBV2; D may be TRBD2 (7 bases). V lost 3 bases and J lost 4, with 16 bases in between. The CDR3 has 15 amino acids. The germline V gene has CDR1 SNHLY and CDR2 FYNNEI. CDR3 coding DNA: TGTGCCAGCAGTGAGGGGGCAGGGAGGGATTACGAGCAGTACTTC. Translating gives CASSEGAGRDYEQYF. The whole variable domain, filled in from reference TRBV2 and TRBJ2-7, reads EPEVTQTPSHQVTQMGQEVILRCVPISNHLYFYWYRQILGQKVEFLVSFYNNEISEKSEIFDDQFSVERPDGSNFTLKIRSTKLEDSAMYFCASSEGAGRDYEQYFGPGTRLTVT.

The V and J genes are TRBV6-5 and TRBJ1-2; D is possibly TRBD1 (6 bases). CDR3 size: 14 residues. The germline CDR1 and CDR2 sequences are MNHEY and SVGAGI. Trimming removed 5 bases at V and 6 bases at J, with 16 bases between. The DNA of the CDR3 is TGTGCCAGCAGTCAAAACAGGGCCGAAGATGGCTACACCTTC. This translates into CASSQNRAEDGYTF.

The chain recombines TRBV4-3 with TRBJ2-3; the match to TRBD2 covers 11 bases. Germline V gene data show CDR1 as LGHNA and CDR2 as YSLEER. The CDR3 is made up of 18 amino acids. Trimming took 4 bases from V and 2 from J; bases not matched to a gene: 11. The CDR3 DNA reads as TGCGCCAGCAGCCCCCGGTCTAGCGGGGGGACCTACACAGATACGCAGTATTTT. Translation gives CASSPRSSGGTYTDTQYF.

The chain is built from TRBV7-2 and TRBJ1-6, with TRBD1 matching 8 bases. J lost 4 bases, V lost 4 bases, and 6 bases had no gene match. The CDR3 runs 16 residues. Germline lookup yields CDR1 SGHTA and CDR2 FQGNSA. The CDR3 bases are TGTGCCAGCAGCTGGACAGGGACTAAATATAATTCACCCCTCCACTTT. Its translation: CASSWTGTKYNSPLHF.

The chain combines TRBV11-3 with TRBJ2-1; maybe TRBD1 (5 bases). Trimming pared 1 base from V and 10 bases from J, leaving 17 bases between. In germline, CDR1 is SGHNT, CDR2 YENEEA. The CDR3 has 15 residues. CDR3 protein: CASSLGQVTVGEQFF. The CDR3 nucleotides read TGTGCCAGCAGCTTAGGGCAAGTGACAGTAGGAGAGCAGTTCTTC.